The T cell receptor (beta chain) described here comes from a study of regulatory T cells in long-lasting Graves disease (TCRdb year 2021). Regarding the study in general: Antithyroid drugs had been taken for less than 3 months by newly diagnosed Graves' disease patients. This study used TCR sequencing and RNA sequencing of peripheral blood to compare persistent Graves' disease patients against newly diagnosed Graves' disease patients. The study was registered as a clinical trial and conducted in China. A total of about 35 samples underwent TCR sequencing, from about 13 patients with persistent Graves' disease and roughly 20 patients with newly diagnosed Graves' disease.

Library preparation used multiplex PCR. The sequencing machine was an Illumina HiSeq 4000. TCR beta libraries were built with iRepertoire HTBI primers and Arm-PCR amplification of CDR3 regions. Before sequencing, the PCR products underwent gel purification. Per the authors' processing: Gene usage analysis of CDR3 amino acid clonotypes relied on the roughly 64 TRBV and about 15 TRBJ segments identified across samples. COPE and FqMerger were used to merge the filtered high-quality paired reads into contigs. BLAST was used to align contigs to the IMGT TRBV, TRBD and TRBJ reference genes, and CDR3 was defined following IMGT. Clonotypes above 0.1% frequency were classified as highly expanded clones. Shannon entropy was used to measure repertoire diversity, and the Gini coefficient was used to measure V-J evenness. Clonotypes shared by more than one individual were considered public. TCRdb ran its own pipeline on the public reads, namely fastp trimming at Q25 and MiXCR clone calling, and kept in-frame beta chains. Under each unique CDR3 protein, matching rows form one entry showing the most common genes and DNA. TCRdb, not the original authors, processed these V and J calls. Present in this sample are a few hundred thousand distinct CDR3 sequences, roughly 13% of which were seen just once. Jointly, the top ten make up roughly a tenth of the sample.

This clonotype was seen at least ten times. Its cognate antigen has yet to be identified. Base-call qualities are not available, and no considerably larger clone is one nucleotide away. The research as a whole found: The authors noted that the small sample size was a limitation that may lower accuracy. Only peripheral blood was studied, because thyroid tissue, the primary lesion, was inaccessible. Compared with newly diagnosed patients, persistent Graves' disease patients had lower TCR Shannon entropy and fewer highly expanded clones, which suggests clonal expansion. Sequencing and analysis were restricted to the TCR beta chain. Persistent patients shared more public clonotypes among themselves (fewer than 3,000) than newly diagnosed patients did (about 970).

Reading the label with the study, this specimen's time point is: newly diagnosed GD, antithyroid drugs for less than 3 months. For both TCR sequencing and RNA sequencing, RNA was extracted from PBMCs using TRIzol. The diagnosis of Graves' disease followed American Thyroid Association guidelines. Patients were recruited from an endocrinology department in Xi'an, China. Each patient gave 9 to 10 milliliters of peripheral blood, collected in an EDTA anticoagulant tube. Ficoll Paque Plus density gradient separation was used to isolate PBMCs, and no further T cell sorting was performed. An Agilent 2100 Bioanalyzer and agarose gel were used to assess RNA quality, and a NanoDrop 2000 was used to measure RNA concentration. In addition, the sample was reused for a study of T cells in Graves' hyperthyroidism and ophthalmopathy. As the second study states: Stable Graves' hyperthyroidism was defined as the absence of progression to ophthalmopathy over 18 months of follow-up. The hyperthyroidism patients were between 18 and 65 years old and newly diagnosed, with a disease duration of less than 2 months. Patients with uncontrolled infections, other autoimmune diseases, pregnancy or lactation were excluded. Diagnoses were based on clinical symptoms, serum thyroxine and TRAb, thyroid ultrasound and orbital computed tomography. A first-round RT-PCR of the TCR CDR3 used the HTBI primer set with the Qiagen OneStep RT-PCR kit. Most expanded thyroid clonotypes (frequency above 0.001) were also found in blood, which suggests that blood repertoires may mirror thyroid immune responses. In cross-validation, a model built on a 13 V-J signature told ophthalmopathy apart from stable hyperthyroidism with under 90% sensitivity and around 83% specificity, and in testing the same model reached 80%/75%. In validation, the model predicted progression to ophthalmopathy with over 65% sensitivity and roughly 72% specificity, a median of about 6 months before onset. To identify TCR V-J signatures that set the groups apart, the researchers used a discovery cohort of about a hundred patients, made up of around 42 with Graves' ophthalmopathy and some 58 with stable Graves' hyperthyroidism. Prospective prediction of ophthalmopathy was tested in an independent validation cohort consisting of 18 hyperthyroidism patients and some 16 patients who later progressed to ophthalmopathy. For training and testing, the 100 or so patients in the discovery cohort were randomly divided in a 7:3 ratio. In addition, the study compared T-cell repertoires in thyroid tissue and in blood from about 6 Graves' hyperthyroidism patients. After sampling, hyperthyroidism patients received methimazole starting at 30 mg daily, and ophthalmopathy patients received high-dose intravenous methylprednisolone. Libraries were constructed in a second round of multiplex PCR, after which size selection and purification were carried out. Sequencing of the libraries was done on an Illumina HiSeq2000 using paired-end 100 bp reads. SOAPnuke was used to process the raw data, with reads discarded if the reads contained adapters or uncalled bases, had a mean Phred below 15, or lacked an exact constant-primer or identifier match. COPE v1.2.5 was used to merge high-quality paired reads, and clonotypes were defined as unique nucleotide sequences. MiTCR v1.1 was used to align clonotypes to the IMGT TRBV, TRBD and TRBJ reference segments. The analysis was restricted to V-J combinations with a frequency above 0.0001, which together covered 99.2% of the repertoires. A TCS score was defined as the ratio between F50 (clonal expansion) and ExV (chaos), using BLOSUM62-based TCRdist between CDR3 peptides within each V-J. Welch's t-statistics and random forest reduced 514 V-J features to roughly 13, which were used in a naive Bayes classifier (R e1071). Sample size was not statistically predetermined, and blinding of investigators to group allocation was not performed. The paper describes TCR Vbeta CDR3 sequencing of around 140 peripheral blood samples, made up of 43 ophthalmopathy patients, roughly 72 hyperthyroidism patients and some 17 progressor patients.

This receptor was taken from a man aged 25 to 40 with Graves disease. Donor details come from another sample of the same person, matched by shared clones. Specimen: peripheral blood mononuclear cells (PBMCs), collected at new diagnosis, from a patient treated with antithyroid drugs.

The nucleotides are TGTGCCAGCCAGACAGGGGACAATCAGCCCCAGCATTTT. This translates into CASQTGDNQPQHF. This sequence uses TRBV28 and TRBJ1-5; 8 of the junction bases match TRBD1. The CDR3 starts with the cysteine, ends with the phenylalanine, and has 13 residues. The kept DNA is CDR3 alone, 39 bases in frame from the first base. The germline V end is reduced by 8 bases and the J end by 3 bases; junction bases left unmatched: 3. The germline V gene specifies MDHEN as CDR1 and SYDVKM as CDR2.